One sample yielded the 8 T cell receptor beta chains listed below, sequenced in a study of blood T cell repertoires in COVID-19 (dated by TCRdb to the early 2020s). The library was built by means of the immunoSEQ multiplex PCR assay. What TCRdb holds here is the immuneACCESS table cut down to in-frame rearrangements. Part of the clones is not present; checked against another copy, under half of the missing clones reflect an unresolved V gene, and the others are unexplained. The sample table lists about 230,000 clones, around 88% of them with a count of one. 2% to 3% of the sample goes to the ten largest clones. The sequencing input was PBMCs or T cells enriched from blood (not recorded which). The origin of the receptors is a woman between 40 and 50 years old with acute COVID-19.

This clone showed up just once. The gene calls are TRBV20-1 and TRBJ1-1; TRBD1 aligns across 7 bases. Germline loops: CDR1 DFQATT, CDR2 SNEGSKA (reference sequence). This CDR3 contains 11 residues. V lost 6 bases to trimming and J lost 4 bases; unmatched junction nucleotides: 2. DNA for the CDR3: TGCAGTGCCCAGGGGGGCACTGAAGCTTTCTTT. Amino acids: CSAQGGTEAFF.

The J gene is TRBJ1-5, the V gene TRBV7-8, with D maybe TRBD1 (5 bases). With 3 bases removed from V and 0 bases from J, the gap between germline ends came to 9 bases. This CDR3 is 15 amino acids long. In germline, CDR1 is SGHVS, CDR2 FQNEAQ. The CDR3 here is CASSFRVDSNQPQHF. The CDR3 DNA is TGTGCCAGCAGCTTCAGGGTGGATAGCAATCAGCCCCAGCATTTT.

The genes are TRBV9 and TRBJ2-1, with TRBD1 identical over 7 bases. Germline CDR1 reads SGDLS; CDR2 reads YYNGEE. This CDR3 region has 15 residues. After removal of 3 bases from V and 3 bases from J, the junction contained 6 bases not matched to a gene. In nucleotides, the CDR3 is TGTGCCAGCAGCGCGACAGGGATGGGCTACAATGAGCAGTTCTTC. It codes for CASSATGMGYNEQFF.

V gene TRBV18 combines with J gene TRBJ2-3; TRBD1 agrees at 8 bases. The CDR3 has 16 amino acids. The germline gives CDR1 KGHSH, CDR2 LQKENI. V lost 4 bases to trimming and J lost 2 bases; unmatched junction nucleotides: 8. The CDR3 is CASSQHRTGLTDTQYF. CDR3 sequence (DNA): TGTGCCAGCTCACAGCACAGGACAGGGCTCACAGATACGCAGTATTTT.

V gene TRBV7-8 combines with J gene TRBJ1-5, with D unclear. Germline CDR1 is SGHVS and CDR2 is FQNEAQ. The CDR3 runs to 15 residues. With 5 bases removed from V and 6 bases from J, the gap between germline ends came to 17 bases. Here the CDR3 DNA reads TGTGCCAGCAGCCTCCGTGAGGGCCTCAGTCAGCCCCAGCATTTT. Translation: CASSLREGLSQPQHF. The full variable domain, its missing parts supplied by reference TRBV7-8 and TRBJ1-5, is GAGVSQSPRYKVAKRGQDVALRCDPISGHVSLFWYQQALGQGPEFLTYFQNEAQLDKSGLPSDRFFAERPEGSVSTLKIQRTQQEDSAVYLCASSLREGLSQPQHFGDGTRLSIL.

The count of this clone is one. This chain links TRBV30 with TRBJ1-4; D uncertain. V was cut by 1 base and J by 7 bases, with 19 bases left in between. Germline V CDR1 and CDR2: GTSNPN, SVGIG (reference sequence). This CDR3 comprises 16 residues. CDR3 sequence: CAWSAPEMGVGEKLFF. The CDR3 bases are TGTGCCTGGAGTGCCCCCGAAATGGGCGTAGGTGAAAAACTGTTTTTT.

J is TRBJ2-5 and V is TRBV6-5; TRBD1 matches at 9 bases. CDR3 length: 14 residues. The germline V gene has CDR1 MNHEY and CDR2 SVGAGI. The ends lost 6 bases at V and 5 bases at J; junction bases unmatched: 7. This chain's CDR3 is CASRRDRVGETQYF. The DNA of the CDR3 is TGTGCCAGCAGGAGGGACAGGGTGGGGGAGACCCAGTACTTC.

V is TRBV24-1 and J is TRBJ1-2; 7 nucleotides agree with TRBD1. J was trimmed by 4 bases and V by 4 bases; bases with no gene match: 5. The CDR3 loop spans 14 amino acids. Germline V gene lookup returns CDR1 KGHDR and CDR2 SFDVKD. The CDR3 reads CATSDPGQRYGYTF. For the CDR3, the DNA is TGTGCCACCAGTGACCCGGGACAGCGCTATGGCTACACCTTC.